Listed here are 18 T cell receptor beta chains from one sample, sequenced in a study of T cells in Graves' hyperthyroidism and ophthalmopathy. Amplification of TCR beta CDR3 regions was performed using RNA transcripts as template. A first-round RT-PCR of the TCR CDR3 used the HTBI primer set. MiXCR was run by TCRdb on the multiplex PCR reads, yielding one entry per CDR3 protein. The repertoire includes about 280,000 distinct CDR3 sequences, 25% to 30% of them detected once, and 20% to 30% sits in the top ten. Sample: blood. The source is a man in his forties with Graves' hyperthyroidism that later progressed to Graves' ophthalmopathy.

The rearrangement links TRBV28 to TRBJ2-5; TRBD2 agrees at 10 bases. The CDR3 is 13 amino acids. Germline V gene data show CDR1 as MDHEN and CDR2 as SYDVKM. Trimming took 3 bases from V and 9 from J; bases not matched to a gene: 4. The CDR3 protein is CASSLVGLASQYF. The DNA for the CDR3 is TGTGCCAGCAGTTTGGTGGGACTAGCGTCCCAGTACTTC.

The V gene is TRBV28, the J gene TRBJ1-2, with no clear D. This CDR3 region has 14 residues. V was cut by 4 bases and J by 4 bases, with 13 bases left in between. The germline CDR1 and CDR2 sequences are MDHEN and SYDVKM. The CDR3 protein is CASSSNFEGYGYTF. CDR3 nucleotides: TGTGCCAGCAGTTCCAATTTTGAGGGCTATGGCTACACCTTC.

This clonotype has only a few counts. V is TRBV11-1 and J is TRBJ1-1; 7 bases match TRBD1. This CDR3 comprises 18 residues. Per the germline V gene, CDR1 is SGHAT and CDR2 is FQDESV (reference sequence). J gave up 4 bases and V 5 bases, and 19 bases lay outside the gene matches. In DNA, the CDR3 is TGTGCCAGCAGCCTCCGCGGGGCCCCGAACAGGGGAATCACTGAAGCTTTCTTT. This translates into CASSLRGAPNRGITEAFF.

V and J are TRBV27 and TRBJ2-7; TRBD1 or TRBD2 may be the D gene (5 bases each). The CDR3 consists of 16 residues. Germline V lookup: CDR1 MNHEY, CDR2 SMNVEV (reference sequence). V was pared by 4 bases and J by 3 bases, with 19 bases between. As DNA, the CDR3 is TGTGCCAGCAGTTCCAACTACCGGGACGGATTCTACGAGCAGTACTTC. Amino acid sequence: CASSSNYRDGFYEQYF.

In its sample, this clonotype was seen many times. The CDR3, as DNA: TGTGCCAGCAGCCAGGACAGCTCTGAAGCTTTCTTT. Its translation: CASSQDSSEAFF. The gene calls are TRBV6-1 and TRBJ1-1; D possibly corresponds to TRBD1 (6 bases). This CDR3 has 12 residues. Germline V gene lookup returns CDR1 MNHNS and CDR2 SASEGT. The V gene lost 6 bases and the J gene lost 6 bases, with 11 bases spanning the gap.

The table lists this clonotype with many counts. The rearrangement links TRBV4-1 to TRBJ2-2; 7 nucleotides line up with TRBD2. This CDR3 has 15 amino acids. Trimming cost V 3 bases and J 5 bases; bases outside gene matches: 6. Germline CDR1 reads MGHRA; CDR2 reads YSYEKL. CDR3 sequence: CASSHYGGRTGELFF. DNA for the CDR3: TGCGCCAGCAGCCATTATGGCGGGAGAACCGGGGAGCTGTTTTTT.

V gene TRBV2 combines with J gene TRBJ2-7, with D possibly matching TRBD1 (6 bases). Germline V lookup: CDR1 SNHLY, CDR2 FYNNEI. V was pared by 7 bases and J by 3 bases, with 16 bases between. The CDR3 is 14 amino acids. The CDR3 nucleotides read TGTGCCAGCATCATTAAGGGGGAGCTCTACGAGCAGTACTTC. It codes for CASIIKGELYEQYF. Full variable domain (missing parts from reference TRBV2 and TRBJ2-7): EPEVTQTPSHQVTQMGQEVILRCVPISNHLYFYWYRQILGQKVEFLVSFYNNEISEKSEIFDDQFSVERPDGSNFTLKIRSTKLEDSAMYFCASIIKGELYEQYFGPGTRLTVT.

This clonotype turned up a few times. The V and J genes are TRBV11-1 and TRBJ2-5; D is undetermined. Germline CDR1 SGHAT, CDR2 FQDESV (reference sequence). The CDR3 has 17 residues. V lost 5 bases, J lost 0 bases, and 19 bases lay in between. The CDR3 sequence is CASSPRTVKIYQETQYF. The CDR3 bases are TGTGCCAGCAGCCCCCGGACCGTCAAAATTTACCAAGAGACCCAGTACTTC.

The rearrangement uses TRBV7-6 and TRBJ2-7; D may be TRBD1 (5 bases). The germline CDR1 and CDR2 sequences are SGHVS and FNYEAQ. The CDR3 is made up of 14 amino acids. With 3 bases removed from V and 5 bases from J, the gap between germline ends came to 14 bases. CDR3 nucleotides: TGTGCCAGCAGCTTGGTCCAGGGCCCCAACGAGCAGTACTTC. Translating gives CASSLVQGPNEQYF.

CDR3 nucleotide sequence: TGTGCCTCTAAAACGACAGGGGGGGCTTTTACCGGGGAGCTGTTTTTT. This codes for CASKTTGGAFTGELFF. The chain has TRBV30 and TRBJ2-2; TRBD1 matches at 9 bases. The germline V gene has CDR1 GTSNPN and CDR2 SVGIG (reference sequence). The J segment lost 5 bases and the V segment lost 7 bases, leaving 14 bases of the junction unmatched. The CDR3 runs 16 residues. Drawing the rest from reference TRBV30 and TRBJ2-2, the complete variable domain is SQTIHQWPATLVQPVGSPLSLECTVEGTSNPNLYWYRQAAGRGLQLLFYSVGIGQISSEVPQNLSASRPQDRQFILSSKKLLLSDSGFYLCASKTTGGAFTGELFFGEGSRLTVL.

The V and J genes are TRBV2 and TRBJ2-5; 7 bases line up with TRBD2. After removal of 1 base from V and 1 base from J, the junction contained 9 bases not matched to a gene. CDR1 SNHLY and CDR2 FYNNEI come from the germline V gene. The CDR3 loop spans 17 amino acids. The CDR3: CASSEGPWTRSQETQYF. Here the CDR3 DNA reads TGTGCCAGCAGTGAAGGTCCTTGGACTAGGAGCCAAGAGACCCAGTACTTC.

The genes are TRBV30 and TRBJ1-1, with D hard to call. Germline V CDR1 and CDR2: GTSNPN, SVGIG (reference sequence). Trimming took 4 bases from V and 9 from J, leaving 12 bases between them. This CDR3 is built from 11 residues. The CDR3 spells CAWIRDPKAFF. CDR3 bases: TGTGCCTGGATTCGAGACCCCAAAGCTTTCTTT.

This clonotype has ten or more counts. The rearrangement uses TRBV11-1 and TRBJ2-5; D is possibly TRBD1 (6 bases). The CDR3 has 16 amino acids. V shed 1 base and J shed 4 bases, with 16 bases lying between them. The V gene's germline CDR1 is SGHAT and CDR2 FQDESV (reference sequence). The CDR3 here is CASSLGTVPRGETQYF. CDR3 coding DNA: TGTGCCAGCAGCTTAGGGACAGTTCCCAGGGGAGAGACCCAGTACTTC.

The chain employs TRBV25-1 and TRBJ2-2; D gene uncertain. The V end lost 1 base, the J end lost 1 base, and 10 bases lay between the germline ends. The germline V gene has CDR1 MGHDK and CDR2 SYGVNS. The CDR3 length is 16 residues. CDR3 protein: CASSELQTGNTGELFF. In DNA, the CDR3 is TGTGCCAGCAGTGAATTGCAAACGGGGAACACCGGGGAGCTGTTTTTT.

The chain carries TRBV6-1 and TRBJ1-1, with 7 positions matching TRBD1. The CDR3 spans 14 residues. Germline trimming cut 2 bases from V and 3 bases from J; bases unmatched to any gene: 3. Germline V gene lookup returns CDR1 MNHNS and CDR2 SASEGT. The CDR3 region is CASSEQGGDTEAFF. The CDR3, as DNA: TGTGCCAGCAGTGAACAGGGGGGGGACACTGAAGCTTTCTTT.

This clonotype was seen many times. The chain recombines TRBV14 with TRBJ2-7; D perhaps matches TRBD1 (6 bases). The germline V and J ends were trimmed by 4 bases and 2 bases, with 15 bases remaining between them. Germline loops: CDR1 SGHDN, CDR2 FVKESK. The CDR3 is 15 amino acids. The CDR3 bases are TGTGCCAGCAGCCCCCTGGGGGCCGGCACCTACGAGCAGTACTTC. Its protein is CASSPLGAGTYEQYF.

This clonotype appeared many times. The rearrangement links TRBV29-1 to TRBJ2-5, with D unclear. Germline loops: CDR1 SQVTM, CDR2 ANQGSEA. The V end was cut by 7 bases, the J end by 5 bases, with 11 bases between. The CDR3 spans 11 residues. The CDR3 loop is CSDLKTETQYF. As DNA, the CDR3 is TGCAGCGACCTCAAGACGGAGACCCAGTACTTC. Filled out from reference TRBV29-1 and TRBJ2-5, the complete variable domain reads SAVISQKPSRDICQRGTSLTIQCQVDSQVTMMFWYRQQPGQSLTLIATANQGSEATYESGFVIDKFPISRPNLTFSTLTVSNMSPEDSSIYLCSDLKTETQYFGPGTRLLVL.

This clonotype has at least ten counts. This chain uses TRBV10-2 with TRBJ1-2; D is ambiguous. Germline values: CDR1 WSHSY, CDR2 SAAADI. CDR3 length equals 15 residues. The ends were cut back, 0 bases at V and 5 bases at J, with 13 bases in the middle. CDR3 amino acids: CASSESSQDPYGYTF. CDR3 coding DNA: TGCGCCAGCAGTGAGTCGAGTCAGGACCCTTATGGCTACACCTTC.